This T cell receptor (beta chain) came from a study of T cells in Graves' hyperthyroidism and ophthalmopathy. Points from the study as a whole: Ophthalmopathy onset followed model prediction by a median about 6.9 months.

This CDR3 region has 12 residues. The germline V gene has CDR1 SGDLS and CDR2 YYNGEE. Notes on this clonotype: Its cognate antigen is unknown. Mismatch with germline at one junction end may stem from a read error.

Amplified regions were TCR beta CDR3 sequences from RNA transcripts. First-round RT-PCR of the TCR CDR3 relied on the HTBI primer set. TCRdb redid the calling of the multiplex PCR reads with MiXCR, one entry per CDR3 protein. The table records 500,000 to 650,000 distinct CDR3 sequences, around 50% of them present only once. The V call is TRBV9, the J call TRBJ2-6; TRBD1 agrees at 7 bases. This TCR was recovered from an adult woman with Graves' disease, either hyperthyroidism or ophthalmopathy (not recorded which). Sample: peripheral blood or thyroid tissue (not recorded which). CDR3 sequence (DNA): TGTGCCAGCAGCGCAGGGGGTGGAACTGAAGCTTTC. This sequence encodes CASSAGGGTEAF.